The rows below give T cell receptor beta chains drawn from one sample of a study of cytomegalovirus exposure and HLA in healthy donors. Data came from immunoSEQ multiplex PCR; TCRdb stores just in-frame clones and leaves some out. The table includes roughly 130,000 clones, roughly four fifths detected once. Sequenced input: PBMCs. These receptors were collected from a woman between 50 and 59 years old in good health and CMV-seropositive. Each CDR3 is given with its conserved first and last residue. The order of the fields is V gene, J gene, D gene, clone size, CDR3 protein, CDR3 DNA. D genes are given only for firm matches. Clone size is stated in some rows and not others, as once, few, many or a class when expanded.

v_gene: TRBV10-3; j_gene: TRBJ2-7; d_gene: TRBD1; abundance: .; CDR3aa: CATSQGQGYEQYF; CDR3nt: TGTGCCACCAGCCAGGGACAGGGCTACGAGCAGTACTTC
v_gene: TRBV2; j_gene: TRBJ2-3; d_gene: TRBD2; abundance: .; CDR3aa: CASSLAGGADTQYF; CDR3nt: TGTGCCAGCAGCCTAGCGGGGGGCGCAGATACGCAGTATTTT
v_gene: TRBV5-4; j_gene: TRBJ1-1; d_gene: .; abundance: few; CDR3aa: CASSLVMNTEAFF; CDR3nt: TGTGCCAGCAGCTTGGTTATGAACACTGAAGCTTTCTTT
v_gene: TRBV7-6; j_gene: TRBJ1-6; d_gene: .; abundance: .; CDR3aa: CASSFRRDQGSNSPLHF; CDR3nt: TGTGCCAGCAGCTTCCGTAGGGACCAGGGGTCCAATTCACCCCTCCACTTT
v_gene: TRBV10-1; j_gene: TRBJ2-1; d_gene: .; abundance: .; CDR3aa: CASSEVGARSYNEQFF; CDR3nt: TGCGCCAGCAGTGAGGTGGGCGCCCGCTCCTACAATGAGCAGTTCTTC
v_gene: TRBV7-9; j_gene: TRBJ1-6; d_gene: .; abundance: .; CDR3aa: CASSLNRDSPLHF; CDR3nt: TGTGCCAGCAGCTTAAACAGGGATTCACCCCTCCACTTT
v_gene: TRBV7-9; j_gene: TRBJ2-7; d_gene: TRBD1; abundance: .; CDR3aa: CASSLDFNPGQGLREQYF; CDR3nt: TGTGCCAGCAGCTTAGACTTTAATCCGGGACAGGGGCTAAGAGAGCAGTACTTC
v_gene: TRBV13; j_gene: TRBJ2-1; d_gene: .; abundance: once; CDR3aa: CASSFSGIGEQFF; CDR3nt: TGTGCCAGCAGCTTTTCCGGGATTGGCGAGCAGTTCTTC
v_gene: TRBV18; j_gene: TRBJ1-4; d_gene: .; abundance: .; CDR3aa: CASSPGGLNEKLFF; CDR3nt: TGTGCCAGCTCACCAGGGGGCCTTAATGAAAAACTGTTTTTT
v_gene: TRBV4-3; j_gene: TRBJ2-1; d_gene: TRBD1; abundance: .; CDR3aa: CASSQDWVGTGGHEQFF; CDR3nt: TGCGCCAGCAGCCAAGATTGGGTCGGGACAGGTGGCCATGAGCAGTTCTTC
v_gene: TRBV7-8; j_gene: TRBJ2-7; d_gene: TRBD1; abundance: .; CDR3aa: CASSRDRGRNEQYF; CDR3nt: TGTGCCAGCAGCAGGGACAGGGGGCGGAACGAGCAGTACTTC
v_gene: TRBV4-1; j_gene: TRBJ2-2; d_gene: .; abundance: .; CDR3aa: CASSQDPGGVANTGELFF; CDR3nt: TGCGCCAGCAGCCAAGATCCTGGCGGGGTCGCGAACACCGGGGAGCTGTTTTTT
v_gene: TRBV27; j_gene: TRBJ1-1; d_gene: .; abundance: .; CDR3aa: CASRSGEGHTEAFF; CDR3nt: TGTGCCAGCAGGTCTGGCGAGGGTCACACTGAAGCTTTCTTT
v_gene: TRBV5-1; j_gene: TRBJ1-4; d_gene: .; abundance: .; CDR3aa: CASSLDGQGYEKLFF; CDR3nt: TGCGCCAGCAGCTTGGACGGCCAGGGGTACGAAAAACTGTTTTTT
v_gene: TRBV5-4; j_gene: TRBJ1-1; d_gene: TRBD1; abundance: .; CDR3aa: CASSSQGARTEAFF; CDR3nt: TGTGCCAGCAGTTCACAGGGGGCACGGACTGAAGCTTTCTTT
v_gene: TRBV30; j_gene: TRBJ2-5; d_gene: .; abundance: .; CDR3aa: CAWGLGGGRETQYF; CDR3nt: TGTGCCTGGGGATTAGGGGGGGGAAGAGAAACCCAGTACTTC
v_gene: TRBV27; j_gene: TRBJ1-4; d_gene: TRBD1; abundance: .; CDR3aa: CASSLSRGTGIGANEKLFF; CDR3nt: TGTGCCAGCAGTTTATCGAGAGGGACAGGGATAGGGGCTAATGAAAAACTGTTTTTT
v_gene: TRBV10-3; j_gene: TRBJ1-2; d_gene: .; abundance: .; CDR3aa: CAIRLQGANYGYTF; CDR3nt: TGTGCCATCAGGCTACAGGGAGCTAACTATGGCTACACCTTC
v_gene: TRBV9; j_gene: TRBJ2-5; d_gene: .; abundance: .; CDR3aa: CASSAIQETQYF; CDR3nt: TGTGCCAGCAGCGCCATCCAGGAGACCCAGTACTTC
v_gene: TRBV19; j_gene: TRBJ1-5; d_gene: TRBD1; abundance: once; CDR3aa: CASSPWDRGNQPQHF; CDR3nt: TGTGCCAGCTCTCCTTGGGACAGGGGCAATCAGCCCCAGCATTTT
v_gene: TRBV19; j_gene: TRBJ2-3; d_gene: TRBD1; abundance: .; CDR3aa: CASSDRGNTDTQYF; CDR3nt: TGTGCCAGTAGCGACAGGGGGAACACAGATACGCAGTATTTT
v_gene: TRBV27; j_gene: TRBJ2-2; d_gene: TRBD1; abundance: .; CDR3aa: CASTNRGRSGELFF; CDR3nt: TGTGCCAGCACGAACAGGGGGCGGTCCGGGGAGCTGTTTTTT